This is a list of T cell receptor beta chains from one sample in a study of T cells in Graves' hyperthyroidism and ophthalmopathy. TCRdb independently ran MiXCR on the multiplex PCR reads; one entry per CDR3 protein. The data contain 500,000 to 750,000 distinct CDR3 sequences, about 43% of them singletons. Sequencing was carried out using peripheral blood or thyroid tissue (not recorded which). The receptor set was obtained from a woman in her late teens or twenties with Graves' hyperthyroidism. Both conserved end residues are part of each CDR3. The D gene is left open where the match is weak. Clone size is given for some rows only: seen once, a few or many times, or a class if the clone is expanded.

>TRBJ1-1|TRBD1|TRBV2|many
CASKDRGREAFF
TGTGCCAGCAAAGACAGGGGTCGGGAAGCTTTCTTT
>TRBJ1-2|.|TRBV5-8|many
CASSPVDSNYGYTF
TGTGCCAGCAGCCCTGTGGACAGTAACTATGGCTACACCTTC
>TRBJ2-7|.|TRBV7-9|few
CASSLKIHEQYF
TGTGCCAGCAGTTTAAAAATCCACGAGCAGTACTTC
>TRBJ1-1|.|TRBV19|few
CASSPPGQKAFF
TGTGCCAGTAGCCCCCCGGGGCAAAAAGCTTTCTTT
>TRBJ1-1|.|TRBV25-1|many
CASTGGGNTEAFF
TGTGCCAGCACCGGAGGGGGGAACACTGAAGCTTTCTTT
>TRBJ2-7|.|TRBV20-1|many
CSAAYGEQYF
TGCAGTGCTGCCTATGGAGAGCAGTACTTC
>TRBJ2-5|TRBD1|TRBV5-5|many
CASSLDRLGETQYF
TGTGCCAGCAGTTTGGACAGGCTCGGGGAGACCCAGTACTTC
>TRBJ1-1|.|TRBV29-1|.
CRRGGGNTEAFF
TGCAGGCGAGGCGGGGGGAACACTGAAGCTTTCTTT
>TRBJ1-5|.|TRBV19|.
CASSKSRSSYSNQPQHF
TGTGCCAGTAGTAAGAGTCGGAGCTCCTATAGCAATCAGCCCCAGCATTTT
>TRBJ2-3|TRBD2|TRBV7-6|.
CASSLGGTSGTDTQYF
TGTGCCAGCAGCTTGGGGGGGACTAGCGGAACAGATACGCAGTATTTT
>TRBJ1-2|TRBD1|TRBV9|many
CASSASGTGDHYGYTF
TGTGCCAGCAGCGCCTCCGGGACAGGGGACCACTATGGCTACACCTTC
>TRBJ1-2|.|TRBV19|many
CASSIDEGSYGYTF
TGTGCCAGTAGTATAGACGAGGGGAGCTATGGCTACACCTTC
>TRBJ2-5|.|TRBV12-3/TRBV12-4|many
CASSFGGGVETQYF
TGTGCCAGCAGTTTCGGCGGGGGCGTTGAGACCCAGTACTTC
>TRBJ1-2|.|TRBV2|.
CASKGEGSYGYTF
TGTGCCAGCAAGGGGGAGGGAAGCTATGGCTACACCTTC
>TRBJ2-6|TRBD2|TRBV6-6|many
CASSYAGVGSGANVLTF
TGTGCCAGCAGTTACGCGGGAGTTGGGTCTGGGGCCAACGTCCTGACTTTC
>TRBJ2-2|.|TRBV29-1|many
CSVVTTNTGELFF
TGCAGCGTTGTGACTACTAACACCGGGGAGCTGTTTTTT
>TRBJ1-2|TRBD1|TRBV2|.
CASRPQGQGFFGYTF
TGTGCCAGCAGACCACAGGGACAGGGATTTTTTGGCTACACCTTC
>TRBJ2-3|.|TRBV6-5|.
CASSYRGSQYF
TGTGCCAGCAGTTACAGGGGCTCGCAGTATTTT
>TRBJ2-5|.|TRBV11-3|.
CASSLAPWIGLQETQYF
TGTGCCAGCAGCTTAGCCCCCTGGATAGGGTTACAAGAGACCCAGTACTTC
>TRBJ2-1|.|TRBV7-9|.
CASSLMVYEQFF
TGTGCCAGCAGCTTAATGGTTTATGAGCAGTTCTTC
>TRBJ2-3|.|TRBV7-2|few
CASSPSRTTDTQYF
TGTGCCAGCAGCCCCTCTCGAACCACAGATACGCAGTATTTT
>TRBJ2-2|TRBD1|TRBV11-1|.
CASIGTGGTGELFF
TGTGCCAGCATCGGGACAGGGGGCACCGGGGAGCTGTTTTTT
>TRBJ1-3|.|TRBV9|.
CASSFTSDSAGNTIYF
TGTGCCAGCAGCTTCACTAGCGACAGTGCTGGAAACACCATATATTTT
>TRBJ2-2|TRBD1|TRBV4-3|few
CASSQGTGEAGELFF
TGCGCCAGCAGCCAAGGGACAGGGGAGGCCGGGGAGCTGTTTTTT
>TRBJ2-3|.|TRBV15|few
CATSTGYTDTQYF
TGTGCCACCTCTACAGGGTACACAGATACGCAGTATTTT
>TRBJ1-2|.|TRBV6-2/TRBV6-3|.
CASSYNPGWVSGYTF
TGTGCCAGCAGTTACAATCCAGGGTGGGTTTCCGGCTACACCTTC
>TRBJ1-5|.|TRBV12-5|many
CASGTISGQPQHF
TGTGCTAGTGGTACGATATCAGGTCAGCCCCAGCATTTT
>TRBJ2-5|TRBD1|TRBV27|many
CASSRWDRGRKETQYF
TGTGCCAGCAGCCGTTGGGACAGGGGGCGAAAAGAGACCCAGTACTTC
>TRBJ1-2|.|TRBV2|medium-sized
CASDQGIGYGYTF
TGTGCCAGTGATCAGGGGATCGGCTATGGCTACACCTTC
>TRBJ1-2|.|TRBV20-1|.
CSARRDAGYGYTF
TGCAGTGCTAGAAGGGACGCCGGCTATGGCTACACCTTC
>TRBJ1-1|.|TRBV7-2|many
CASRTTVNTEAFF
TGTGCCAGCAGAACGACAGTGAACACTGAAGCTTTCTTT
>TRBJ1-2|TRBD1|TRBV9|many
CASSVGGQGFNGYTF
TGTGCCAGCAGCGTCGGGGGACAGGGCTTTAATGGCTACACCTTC
>TRBJ2-1|.|TRBV24-1|.
CATQGYNEQFF
TGTGCCACTCAAGGATACAATGAGCAGTTCTTC
>TRBJ2-7|.|TRBV15|.
CATSFQGGEQYF
TGTGCCACCAGCTTCCAGGGGGGGGAGCAGTACTTC
>TRBJ2-2|TRBD1|TRBV10-3|many
CAISPNRGLNGELFF
TGTGCCATCAGCCCTAACAGGGGGCTGAACGGGGAGCTGTTTTTT
>TRBJ2-3|.|TRBV7-4|.
CASSLAGLPNTDTQYF
TGTGCCAGCAGCTTAGCGGGACTTCCAAACACAGATACGCAGTATTTT
>TRBJ2-7|TRBD2|TRBV6-5|few
CASTERPGLEFNEQYF
TGTGCCAGCACCGAGAGACCGGGACTAGAGTTTAACGAGCAGTACTTC
>TRBJ1-5|TRBD1|TRBV20-1|many
CSASRQGRSNQPQHF
TGCAGTGCTAGCCGACAGGGCCGTAGCAATCAGCCCCAGCATTTT
>TRBJ1-6|TRBD1|TRBV2|many
CASSVRTGNSPLHF
TGTGCCAGCAGTGTTCGGACAGGGAATTCACCCCTCCACTTT
>TRBJ2-7|.|TRBV11-2|many
CASSPRQALSYEQYF
TGTGCCAGCAGCCCCAGACAGGCCCTCTCCTACGAGCAGTACTTC
>TRBJ2-5|.|TRBV20-1|.
CSASVDPTQYF
TGCAGTGCTAGCGTCGATCCCACCCAGTACTTC
>TRBJ1-1|TRBD1|TRBV5-8|many
CASSRDRGISTEAFF
TGTGCCAGCAGCCGGGACAGGGGAATATCCACTGAAGCTTTCTTT